This T cell receptor beta chain comes out of a study of T cells after yellow fever vaccination. MiXCR, run by TCRdb on the 5' RACE reads, gives a single entry per CDR3 protein. This sample carries hundreds of thousands of distinct CDR3 sequences, about 17% of them seen once, and the ten largest clones take 15% to 20%. The CDR3 length is 17 residues. Germline assignment: CDR1 SGHTA and CDR2 FQGNSA. V was trimmed by 6 bases and J by 0 bases, leaving 18 bases between them. The table lists this clonotype with many counts. The antigen remains undetermined. Regarding the study as a whole: Clones from primary vaccination mostly reappeared after the booster (about 97% CD4, 88% CD8).

This chain links TRBV7-2 with TRBJ2-1; D could derive from TRBD1 or TRBD2 (5 bases each). Here the sequenced sample was PBMCs, taken about 5 days after the first yellow fever vaccination. This TCR came from a man aged 18 to 30 who received the YFV17D yellow fever vaccine. The CDR3 loop reads CASRDRGSRFSYNEQFF. CDR3 in DNA: TGTGCCAGCAGGGATCGGGGCAGTAGATTCTCCTACAATGAGCAGTTCTTC.